The next 13 T cell receptor beta chains were all read from a single sample in a study of regulatory T cells in long-lasting Graves disease. The time point was: persistent/refractory GD, antithyroid drugs over 5 years with positive TRAb. The TCR library was prepared using RNA isolated from PBMCs. Investigators prepared the TCR beta libraries by applying iRepertoire HTBI primers and Arm-PCR of CDR3 regions. TCRdb ran MiXCR on the multiplex PCR reads and lists one entry per CDR3 protein. There are roughly 700,000 distinct CDR3 sequences in the sample; 25% to 35% occur only once, and roughly 41% lies in the top ten. Sequencing was performed on peripheral blood mononuclear cells (PBMCs), taken when the disease was refractory, from a patient treated with antithyroid drugs. The receptors were sampled from a female donor with Graves disease.

The rearrangement uses TRBV9 and TRBJ1-5; D gene uncertain. The CDR3 has 14 residues. The germline gives CDR1 SGDLS, CDR2 YYNGEE. The germline V and J ends were trimmed by 0 bases and 0 bases, with 4 bases remaining between them. Written as DNA, the CDR3 is TGTGCCAGCAGCGTAGCAGATAGCAATCAGCCCCAGCATTTT. Its protein is CASSVADSNQPQHF.

This clonotype came up many times. The genes are TRBV28 and TRBJ1-1; maybe TRBD1 (5 bases). Trimming took 7 bases from V and 4 from J, leaving 25 bases between them. The germline V gene encodes CDR1 MDHEN and CDR2 SYDVKM. The CDR3 has 17 residues. CDR3 DNA: TGTGCCAGCACCGCCCGCCAGGGAAGGTGGCTAAGCACTGAAGCTTTCTTT. As protein: CASTARQGRWLSTEAFF.

This clonotype was found a few times. The chain joins TRBV6-2 or TRBV6-3 to TRBJ1-1, with D unclear. Trimming left V 0 bases short and J 1 base short, with 9 bases between. Germline assignment: CDR1 MNHEY and CDR2 SVGEGT. The CDR3 is 15 amino acids. The CDR3 spells CASSYSGSANTEAFF. For the CDR3, the DNA is TGTGCCAGCAGTTACTCGGGGTCAGCGAACACTGAAGCTTTCTTT.

This clonotype was recorded a few times. The genes are TRBV3-1 and TRBJ1-2; D is possibly TRBD1 (5 bases). In germline, CDR1 is LGHDT, CDR2 YNNKEL (reference sequence). This CDR3 comprises 14 residues. V was pared by 8 bases and J by 8 bases, with 21 bases between. CDR3: CASRPGGSAVGYTF. CDR3 DNA sequence: TGTGCCAGCCGCCCGGGGGGGAGTGCCGTCGGCTACACCTTC.

This sequence joins TRBV20-1 and TRBJ1-1, with no clear D. V lost 0 bases to trimming and J lost 7 bases, with 6 bases between them. CDR1 is DFQATT and CDR2 is SNEGSKA in the germline V gene (reference sequence). This CDR3 has 11 amino acids. The CDR3 DNA follows: TGCAGTGCTAGAGAATCGGGTGAAGCTTTCTTT. Translation gives CSARESGEAFF.

This clonotype appeared a few times. The chain employs TRBV7-9 and TRBJ1-4; 7 bases are a match to TRBD1. V shed 7 bases and J 5 bases; nucleotides not matched to a gene: 7. CDR3 size: 14 residues. The germline CDR1 and CDR2 sequences are SEHNR and FQNEAQ (reference sequence). CDR3 DNA sequence: TGTGCCAGCACCTACGGGGGACAGAATGAAAAACTGTTTTTT. It specifies CASTYGGQNEKLFF.

This clonotype was counted a few times. The rearrangement links TRBV11-2 to TRBJ1-4, with D uncertain. V gave up 7 bases and J gave up 5 bases, with 11 bases separating them. CDR1 and CDR2 (germline): SGHAT, FQNNGV. CDR3 size: 13 residues. CDR3: CASTGVANEKLFF. The DNA of the CDR3 is TGTGCCAGCACCGGGGTTGCCAATGAAAAACTGTTTTTT. The entire variable domain, with the rest obtained from reference TRBV11-2 and TRBJ1-4, is as follows: EAGVAQSPRYKIIEKRQSVAFWCNPISGHATLYWYQQILGQGPKLLIQFQNNGVVDDSQLPKDRFSAERLKGVDSTLKIQPAKLEDSAVYLCASTGVANEKLFFGSGTQLSVL.

The V call is TRBV6-2 or TRBV6-3, the J call TRBJ2-7; the match to TRBD1 covers 7 bases. Germline V gives CDR1 MNHEY, CDR2 SVGEGT. CDR3 length: 16 residues. V was pared by 0 bases and J by 3 bases, with 8 bases of the junction left unmatched. CDR3: CASSYSGGSGGYEQYF. The CDR3 DNA sequence: TGTGCCAGCAGTTACTCCGGAGGTTCAGGGGGCTACGAGCAGTACTTC.

The V gene is TRBV28, the J gene TRBJ1-1; tentatively, D is TRBD1 (6 bases). Deletions cut 1 base from V and 7 bases from J, with 19 bases between. CDR3 length: 16 residues. In germline, CDR1 is MDHEN, CDR2 SYDVKM. This chain's CDR3 is CASSLYIGRTEGEAFF. DNA for the CDR3: TGTGCCAGCAGTTTATATATCGGGAGGACAGAGGGTGAAGCTTTCTTT.

The V gene is TRBV20-1, the J gene TRBJ2-7; 8 nucleotides match TRBD2. This CDR3 has 13 amino acids. The junction had 6 bases not matched to a gene; V was cut back by 8 bases and J by 0 bases. CDR1 is DFQATT and CDR2 is SNEGSKA in the germline V gene (reference sequence). CDR3: CSTGGGTSYEQYF. Here the CDR3 DNA reads TGCAGTACGGGAGGGGGTACCTCCTACGAGCAGTACTTC.

The chain joins TRBV4-1 to TRBJ1-1; D possibly corresponds to TRBD1 (6 bases). The germline gives CDR1 MGHRA, CDR2 YSYEKL. This CDR3 has 12 residues. The V gene lost 5 bases and the J gene lost 6 bases, with 10 bases spanning the gap. The CDR3 DNA follows: TGCGCCAGCAGCTTCGGGACACCTGAAGCTTTCTTT. This sequence encodes CASSFGTPEAFF.

This clonotype has more than one count but fewer than ten. This chain links TRBV13 with TRBJ2-5, with a possible D match to TRBD1 (6 bases). The CDR3 consists of 13 residues. V lost 7 bases and J lost 4, with 13 bases in between. Germline V gene data show CDR1 as PRHDT and CDR2 as FYEKMQ (reference sequence). The CDR3 reads CASTRDNRETQYF. The CDR3 DNA reads as TGTGCCAGCACCCGGGACAACCGAGAGACCCAGTACTTC.

This chain links TRBV28 with TRBJ1-6, with no clear D. The CDR3 runs 17 residues. Germline V gives CDR1 MDHEN, CDR2 SYDVKM. Trimming cost V 1 base and J 0 bases, with 10 bases left between them. This chain's CDR3 is CASSLLDFSSYNSPLHF. In nucleotides, the CDR3 is TGTGCCAGCAGTTTATTGGACTTCAGCTCCTATAATTCACCCCTCCACTTT.